This T cell receptor beta chain comes out of a study of blood T cell repertoires in COVID-19. Study overall: Samples came from the United States, Italy and Spain, spanning acute and convalescent COVID-19. Sources were T cells, B-cell-depleted T cells, or PBMCs; the material itself was cDNA or gDNA.

Produced via immunoSEQ multiplex PCR; TCRdb's table is partial and in-frame only. The sample lists 150,000 or so clones, about 90% occurring once. Clinical histories supplied by participants themselves formed the basis of cohort assignment. Individuals in the exposed group had encountered a COVID-19 case within 2 weeks preceding study entry. J was trimmed by 5 bases and V by 6 bases; bases with no gene match: 4. The CDR3 consists of 14 residues. Per the germline V gene, CDR1 is MNHEY and CDR2 is SVGAGI. This clone came up many times. This sequence was found in a woman in her forties who had been exposed to COVID-19. Sequenced input: PBMCs or T cells enriched from blood (not recorded which). The rearrangement links TRBV6-5 to TRBJ1-6; 7 bases match TRBD1. CDR3 sequence reads: CASSSGTDNSPLHF. In nucleotides, the CDR3 is TGTGCCAGCAGCTCCGGGACAGATAATTCACCCCTCCACTTT.